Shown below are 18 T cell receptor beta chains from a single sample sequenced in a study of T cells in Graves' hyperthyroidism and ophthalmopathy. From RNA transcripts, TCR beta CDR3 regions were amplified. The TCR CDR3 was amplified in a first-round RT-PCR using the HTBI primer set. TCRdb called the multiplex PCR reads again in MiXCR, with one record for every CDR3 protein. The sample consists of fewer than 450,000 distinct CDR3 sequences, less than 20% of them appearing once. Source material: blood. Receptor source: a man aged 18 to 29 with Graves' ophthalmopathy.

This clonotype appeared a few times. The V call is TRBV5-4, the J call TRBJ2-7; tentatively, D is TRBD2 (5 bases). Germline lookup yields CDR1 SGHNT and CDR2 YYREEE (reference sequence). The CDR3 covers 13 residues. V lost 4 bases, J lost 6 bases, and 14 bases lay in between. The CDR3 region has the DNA TGTGCCAGCAGCCCGGCCGGGGAGTTCGAGCAGTACTTC. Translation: CASSPAGEFEQYF.

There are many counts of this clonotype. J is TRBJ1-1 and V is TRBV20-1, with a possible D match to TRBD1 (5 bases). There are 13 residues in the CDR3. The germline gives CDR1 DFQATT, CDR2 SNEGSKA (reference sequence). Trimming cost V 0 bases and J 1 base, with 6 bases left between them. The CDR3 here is CSARDQGNTEAFF. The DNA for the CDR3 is TGCAGTGCTAGAGATCAGGGGAACACTGAAGCTTTCTTT.

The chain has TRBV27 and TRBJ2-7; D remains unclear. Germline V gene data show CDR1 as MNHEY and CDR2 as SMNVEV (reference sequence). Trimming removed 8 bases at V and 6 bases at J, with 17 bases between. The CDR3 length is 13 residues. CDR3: CASSYTQESEQYF. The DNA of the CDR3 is TGTGCCAGCTCCTATACCCAGGAGAGCGAGCAGTACTTC.

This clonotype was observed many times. The CDR3 DNA reads TGTGCCAGCACCGAGCTATCCAGGTCGGGGATTAACTATGGCTACACCTTC. This translates into CASTELSRSGINYGYTF. This chain links TRBV27 with TRBJ1-2; D gene uncertain. Germline loops: CDR1 MNHEY, CDR2 SMNVEV (reference sequence). The germline V and J ends were trimmed by 7 bases and 1 base, with 22 bases remaining between them. This CDR3 contains 17 residues.

The CDR3 DNA follows: TGCGCCAGCAGCTTGGGGGCCGGCTTAGAGTATGGCTACACCTTC. Its translation: CASSLGAGLEYGYTF. The J gene is TRBJ1-2, the V gene TRBV5-1, with D unresolved. The ends were cut back, 0 bases at V and 5 bases at J, with 14 bases in the middle. The CDR3 is 15 amino acids. Germline V CDR1 and CDR2: SGHRS, YFSETQ.

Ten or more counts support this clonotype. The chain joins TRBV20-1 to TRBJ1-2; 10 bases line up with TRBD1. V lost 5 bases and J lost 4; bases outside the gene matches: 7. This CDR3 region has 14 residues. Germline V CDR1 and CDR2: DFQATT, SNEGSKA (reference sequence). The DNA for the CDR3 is TGCAGTGCTGGGACAGGGGAGGGGAGCTATGGCTACACCTTC. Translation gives CSAGTGEGSYGYTF.

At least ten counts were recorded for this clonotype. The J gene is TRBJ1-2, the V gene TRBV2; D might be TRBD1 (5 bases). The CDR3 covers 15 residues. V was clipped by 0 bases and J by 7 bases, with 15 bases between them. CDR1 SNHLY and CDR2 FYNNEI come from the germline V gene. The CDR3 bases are TGTGCCAGCAGTGAAGCGCTTCGGGGGTCTGGTGGCTACACCTTC. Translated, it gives CASSEALRGSGGYTF.

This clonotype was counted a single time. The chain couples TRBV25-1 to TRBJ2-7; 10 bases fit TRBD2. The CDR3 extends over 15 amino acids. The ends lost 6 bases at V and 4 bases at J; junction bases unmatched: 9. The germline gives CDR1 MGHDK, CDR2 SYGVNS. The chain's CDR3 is CASSVNSGGLYEQYF. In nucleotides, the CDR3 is TGTGCCAGCAGCGTAAATAGCGGGGGGCTATACGAGCAGTACTTC.

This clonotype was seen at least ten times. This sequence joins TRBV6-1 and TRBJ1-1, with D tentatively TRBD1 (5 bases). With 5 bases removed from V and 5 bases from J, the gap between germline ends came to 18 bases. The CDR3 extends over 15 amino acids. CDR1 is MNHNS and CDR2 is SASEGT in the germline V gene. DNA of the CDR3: TGTGCCAGCAGTACCCGGGACCGGCCGGGAACTGAAGCTTTCTTT. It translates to CASSTRDRPGTEAFF.

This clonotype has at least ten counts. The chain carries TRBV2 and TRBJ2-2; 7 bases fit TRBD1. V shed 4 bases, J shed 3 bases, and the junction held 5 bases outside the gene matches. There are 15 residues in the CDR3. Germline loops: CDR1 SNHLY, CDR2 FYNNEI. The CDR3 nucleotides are TGTGCCAGCAGTGCCAGACAGGGCGACACCGGGGAGCTGTTTTTT. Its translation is CASSARQGDTGELFF. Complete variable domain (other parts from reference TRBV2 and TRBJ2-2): EPEVTQTPSHQVTQMGQEVILRCVPISNHLYFYWYRQILGQKVEFLVSFYNNEISEKSEIFDDQFSVERPDGSNFTLKIRSTKLEDSAMYFCASSARQGDTGELFFGEGSRLTVL.

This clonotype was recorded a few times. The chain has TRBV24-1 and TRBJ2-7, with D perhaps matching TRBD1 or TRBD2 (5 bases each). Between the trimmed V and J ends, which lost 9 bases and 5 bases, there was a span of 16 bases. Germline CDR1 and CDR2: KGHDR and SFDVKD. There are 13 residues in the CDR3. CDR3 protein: CATSLRDHHEQYF. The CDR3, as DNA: TGTGCCACCTCCCTGAGGGACCACCACGAGCAGTACTTC.

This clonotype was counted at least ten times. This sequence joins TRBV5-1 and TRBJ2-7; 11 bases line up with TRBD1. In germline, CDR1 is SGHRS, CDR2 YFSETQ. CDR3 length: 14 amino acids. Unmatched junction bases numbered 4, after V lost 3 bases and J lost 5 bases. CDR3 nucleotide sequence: TGCGCCAGCAGCTCTGGACAGGGGGCGGACGAGCAGTACTTC. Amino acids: CASSSGQGADEQYF.

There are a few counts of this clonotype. The CDR3 is CASSLGTGSIGTEAFF. CDR3 DNA: TGTGCCAGCTCGTTGGGGACCGGGAGTATAGGCACTGAAGCTTTCTTT. The chain carries TRBV18 and TRBJ1-1; tentative D call: TRBD1 (5 bases). From germline, CDR1 is KGHSH and CDR2 LQKENI. The CDR3 totals 16 residues. V gave up 6 bases and J gave up 4 bases, with 21 bases separating them. Based on the CDR3 plus reference TRBV18 and TRBJ1-1, the full variable domain is NAGVMQNPRHLVRRRGQEARLRCSPMKGHSHVYWYRQLPEEGLKFMVYLQKENIIDESGMPKERFSAEFPKEGPSILRIQQVVRGDSAAYFCASSLGTGSIGTEAFFGQGTRLTVV.

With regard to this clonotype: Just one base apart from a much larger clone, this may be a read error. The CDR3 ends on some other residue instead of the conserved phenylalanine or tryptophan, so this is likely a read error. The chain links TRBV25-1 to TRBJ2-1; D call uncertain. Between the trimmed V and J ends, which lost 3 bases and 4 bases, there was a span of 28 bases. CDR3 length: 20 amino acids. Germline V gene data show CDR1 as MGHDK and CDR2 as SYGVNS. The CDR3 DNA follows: TGTGCCAGCAGTGACCCCCCTCACCAACTCCAGGCTCCAACGTACAATGAGCAGTTCTCC. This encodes CASSDPPHQLQAPTYNEQFS.

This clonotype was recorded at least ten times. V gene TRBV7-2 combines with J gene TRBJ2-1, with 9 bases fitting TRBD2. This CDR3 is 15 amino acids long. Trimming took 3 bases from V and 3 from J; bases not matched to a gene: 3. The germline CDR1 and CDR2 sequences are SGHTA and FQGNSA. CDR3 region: CASSLSGGNYNEQFF. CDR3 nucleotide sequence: TGTGCCAGCAGCTTGAGCGGGGGGAACTACAATGAGCAGTTCTTC.

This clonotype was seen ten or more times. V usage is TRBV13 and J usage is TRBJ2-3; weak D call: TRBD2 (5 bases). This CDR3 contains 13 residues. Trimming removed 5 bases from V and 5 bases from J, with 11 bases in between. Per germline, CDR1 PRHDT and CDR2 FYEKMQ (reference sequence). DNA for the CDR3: TGTGCCAGCAGCCCGGTGGAGGAAGATACGCAGTATTTT. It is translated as CASSPVEEDTQYF.

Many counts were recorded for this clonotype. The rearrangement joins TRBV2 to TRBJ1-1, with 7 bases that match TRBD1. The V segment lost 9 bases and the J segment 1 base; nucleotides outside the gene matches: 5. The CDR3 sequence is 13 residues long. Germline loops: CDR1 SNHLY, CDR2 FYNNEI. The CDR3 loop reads CASTGQRNTEAFF. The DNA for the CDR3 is TGTGCCAGTACGGGACAGCGGAACACTGAAGCTTTCTTT. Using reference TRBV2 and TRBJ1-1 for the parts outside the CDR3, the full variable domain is EPEVTQTPSHQVTQMGQEVILRCVPISNHLYFYWYRQILGQKVEFLVSFYNNEISEKSEIFDDQFSVERPDGSNFTLKIRSTKLEDSAMYFCASTGQRNTEAFFGQGTRLTVV.

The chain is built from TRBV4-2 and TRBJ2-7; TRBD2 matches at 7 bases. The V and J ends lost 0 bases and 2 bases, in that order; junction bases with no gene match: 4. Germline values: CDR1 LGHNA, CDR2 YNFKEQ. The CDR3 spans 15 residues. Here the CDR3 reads CASSQEGRGAYEQYF. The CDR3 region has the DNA TGTGCCAGCAGCCAAGAAGGGAGGGGAGCCTACGAGCAGTACTTC.